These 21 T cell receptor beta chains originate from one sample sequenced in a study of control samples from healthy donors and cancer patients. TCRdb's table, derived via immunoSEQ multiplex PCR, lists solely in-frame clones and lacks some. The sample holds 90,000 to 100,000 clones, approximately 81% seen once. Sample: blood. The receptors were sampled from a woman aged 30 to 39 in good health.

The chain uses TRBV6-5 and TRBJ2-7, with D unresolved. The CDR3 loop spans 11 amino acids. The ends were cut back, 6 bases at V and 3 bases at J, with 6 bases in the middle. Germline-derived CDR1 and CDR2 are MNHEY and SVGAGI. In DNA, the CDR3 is TGTGCCAGCAGGGACCTCTACGAGCAGTACTTC. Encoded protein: CASRDLYEQYF.

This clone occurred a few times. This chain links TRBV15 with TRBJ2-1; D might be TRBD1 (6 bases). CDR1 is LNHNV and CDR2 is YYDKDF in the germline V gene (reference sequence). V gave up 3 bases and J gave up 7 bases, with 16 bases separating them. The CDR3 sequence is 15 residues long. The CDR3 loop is CATSSRSGDINEQFF. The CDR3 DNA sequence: TGTGCCACCAGCAGCCGCTCAGGGGATATTAATGAGCAGTTCTTC.

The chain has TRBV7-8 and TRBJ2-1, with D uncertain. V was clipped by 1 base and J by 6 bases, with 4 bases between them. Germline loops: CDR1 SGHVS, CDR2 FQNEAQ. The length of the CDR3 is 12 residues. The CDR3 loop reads CASSLVGNEQFF. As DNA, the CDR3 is TGTGCCAGCAGCTTAGTCGGCAATGAGCAGTTCTTC.

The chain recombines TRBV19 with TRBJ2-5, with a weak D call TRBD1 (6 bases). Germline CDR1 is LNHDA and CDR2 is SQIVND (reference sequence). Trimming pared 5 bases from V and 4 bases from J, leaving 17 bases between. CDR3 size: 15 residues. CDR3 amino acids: CASSRGQSQGETQYF. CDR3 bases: TGTGCCAGTAGTCGGGGACAATCCCAAGGAGAGACCCAGTACTTC.

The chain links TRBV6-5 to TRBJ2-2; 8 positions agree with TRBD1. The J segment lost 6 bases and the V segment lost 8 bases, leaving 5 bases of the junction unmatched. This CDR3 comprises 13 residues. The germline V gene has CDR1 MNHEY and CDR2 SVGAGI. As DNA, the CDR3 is TGTGCCAGCCGGGGACAGGCAGCCGGGGAGCTGTTTTTT. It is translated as CASRGQAAGELFF.

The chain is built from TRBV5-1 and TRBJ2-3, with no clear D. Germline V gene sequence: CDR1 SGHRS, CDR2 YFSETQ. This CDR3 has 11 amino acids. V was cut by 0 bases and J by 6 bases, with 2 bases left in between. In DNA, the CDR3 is TGCGCCAGCAGCTTGGGGGATACGCAGTATTTT. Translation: CASSLGDTQYF.

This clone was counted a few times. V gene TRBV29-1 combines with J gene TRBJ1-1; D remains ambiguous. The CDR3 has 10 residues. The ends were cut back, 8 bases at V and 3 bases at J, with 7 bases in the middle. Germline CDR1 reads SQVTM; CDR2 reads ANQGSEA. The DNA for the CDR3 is TGCAGCTCCCCGGACACTGAAGCTTTCTTT. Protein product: CSSPDTEAFF. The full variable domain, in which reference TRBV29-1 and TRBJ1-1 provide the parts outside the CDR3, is SAVISQKPSRDICQRGTSLTIQCQVDSQVTMMFWYRQQPGQSLTLIATANQGSEATYESGFVIDKFPISRPNLTFSTLTVSNMSPEDSSIYLCSSPDTEAFFGQGTRLTVV.

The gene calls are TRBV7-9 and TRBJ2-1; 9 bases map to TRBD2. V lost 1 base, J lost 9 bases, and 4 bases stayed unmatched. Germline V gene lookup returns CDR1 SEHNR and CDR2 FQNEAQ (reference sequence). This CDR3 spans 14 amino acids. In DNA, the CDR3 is TGTGCCAGCAGCTTAGGCGGGGGGGCTACTGAGCAGTTCTTC. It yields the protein CASSLGGGATEQFF.

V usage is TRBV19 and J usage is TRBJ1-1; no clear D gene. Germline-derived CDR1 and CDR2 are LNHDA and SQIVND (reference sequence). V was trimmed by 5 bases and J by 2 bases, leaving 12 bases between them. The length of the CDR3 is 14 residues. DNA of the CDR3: TGTGCCAGTAGTGAGTCCAGTCTCAACACTGAAGCTTTCTTT. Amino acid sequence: CASSESSLNTEAFF.

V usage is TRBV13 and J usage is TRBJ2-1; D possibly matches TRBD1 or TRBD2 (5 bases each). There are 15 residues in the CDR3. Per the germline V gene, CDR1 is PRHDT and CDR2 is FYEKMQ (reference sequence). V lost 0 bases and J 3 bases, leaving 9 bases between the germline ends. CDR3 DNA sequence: TGTGCCAGCAGCTTAGGGGGGACGGTCTACAATGAGCAGTTCTTC. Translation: CASSLGGTVYNEQFF.

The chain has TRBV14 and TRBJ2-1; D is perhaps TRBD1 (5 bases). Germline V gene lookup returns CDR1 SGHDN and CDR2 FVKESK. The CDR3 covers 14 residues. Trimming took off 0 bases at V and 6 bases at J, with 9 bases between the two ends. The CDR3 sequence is CASSQDAGFNEQFF. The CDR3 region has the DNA TGTGCCAGCAGCCAAGATGCAGGGTTCAATGAGCAGTTCTTC.

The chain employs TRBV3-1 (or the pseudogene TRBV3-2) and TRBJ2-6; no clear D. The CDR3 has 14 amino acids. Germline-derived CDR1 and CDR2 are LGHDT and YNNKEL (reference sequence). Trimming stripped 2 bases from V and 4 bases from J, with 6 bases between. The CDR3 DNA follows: TGTGCCAGCAGCCAACGCAGGGGGGCCAACGTCCTGACTTTC. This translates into CASSQRRGANVLTF.

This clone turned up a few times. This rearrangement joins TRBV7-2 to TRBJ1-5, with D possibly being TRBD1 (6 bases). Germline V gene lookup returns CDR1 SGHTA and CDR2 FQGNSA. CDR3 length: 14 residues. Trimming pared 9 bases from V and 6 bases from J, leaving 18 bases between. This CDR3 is CASHTGGIGQPQHF. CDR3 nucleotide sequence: TGTGCCAGTCATACGGGGGGCATAGGTCAGCCCCAGCATTTT. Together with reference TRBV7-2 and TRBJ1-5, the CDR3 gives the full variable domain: GAGVSQSPSNKVTEKGKDVELRCDPISGHTALYWYRQSLGQGLEFLIYFQGNSAPDKSGLPSDRFSAERTGGSVSTLTIQRTQQEDSAVYLCASHTGGIGQPQHFGDGTRLSIL.

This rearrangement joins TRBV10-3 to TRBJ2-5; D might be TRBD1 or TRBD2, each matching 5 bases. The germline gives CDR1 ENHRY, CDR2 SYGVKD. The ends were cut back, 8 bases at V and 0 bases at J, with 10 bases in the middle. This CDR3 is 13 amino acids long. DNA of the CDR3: TGTGCCATCGGGACCCAACACCAAGAGACCCAGTACTTC. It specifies CAIGTQHQETQYF.

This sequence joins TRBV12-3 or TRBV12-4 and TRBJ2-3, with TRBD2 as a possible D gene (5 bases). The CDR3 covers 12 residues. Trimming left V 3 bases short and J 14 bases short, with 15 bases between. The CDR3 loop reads CASSFGRARVYF. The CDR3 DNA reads TGTGCCAGCAGTTTTGGGCGGGCGAGAGTGTATTTT.

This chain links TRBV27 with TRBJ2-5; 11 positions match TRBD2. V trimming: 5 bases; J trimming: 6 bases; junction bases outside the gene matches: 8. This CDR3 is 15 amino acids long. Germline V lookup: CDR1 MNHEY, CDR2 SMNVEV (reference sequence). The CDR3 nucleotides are TGTGCCAGCAGTCCCTTAGCGGGGGGGCCGCAGACCCAGTACTTC. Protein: CASSPLAGGPQTQYF.

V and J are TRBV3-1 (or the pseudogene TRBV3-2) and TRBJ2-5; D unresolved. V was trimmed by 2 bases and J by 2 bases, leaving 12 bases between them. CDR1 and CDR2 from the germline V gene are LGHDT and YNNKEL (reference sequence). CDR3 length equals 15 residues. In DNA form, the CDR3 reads TGTGCCAGCAGCCAAAGCTCAGGTCAACAAGAGACCCAGTACTTC. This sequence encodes CASSQSSGQQETQYF.

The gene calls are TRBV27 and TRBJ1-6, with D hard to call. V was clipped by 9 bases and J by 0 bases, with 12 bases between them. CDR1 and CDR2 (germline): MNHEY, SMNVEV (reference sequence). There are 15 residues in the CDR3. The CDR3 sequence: CASAPLNSYNSPLHF. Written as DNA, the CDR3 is TGTGCCAGTGCCCCACTTAACTCCTATAATTCACCCCTCCACTTT.

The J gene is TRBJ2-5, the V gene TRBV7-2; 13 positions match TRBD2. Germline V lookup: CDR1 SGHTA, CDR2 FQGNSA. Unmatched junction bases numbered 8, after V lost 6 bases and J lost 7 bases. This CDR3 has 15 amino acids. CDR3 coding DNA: TGTGCCAGCAGTCGAGTCACTAGCGGGGGGGTGACCCAGTACTTC. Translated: CASSRVTSGGVTQYF.

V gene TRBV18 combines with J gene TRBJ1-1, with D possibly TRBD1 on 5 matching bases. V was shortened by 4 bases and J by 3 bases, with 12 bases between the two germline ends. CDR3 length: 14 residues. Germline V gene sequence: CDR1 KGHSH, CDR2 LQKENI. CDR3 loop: CASSRAGSDTEAFF. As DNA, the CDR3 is TGTGCCAGCTCACGGGCAGGGTCGGACACTGAAGCTTTCTTT.

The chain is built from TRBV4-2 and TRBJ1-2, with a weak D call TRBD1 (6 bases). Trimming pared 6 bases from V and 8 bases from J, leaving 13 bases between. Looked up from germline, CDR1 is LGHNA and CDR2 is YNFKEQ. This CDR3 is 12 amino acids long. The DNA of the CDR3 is TGTGCCAGCAGTCTCCAGGGGAACGGCTACACCTTC. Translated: CASSLQGNGYTF.